The 17 T cell receptor beta chains below were found in one sample sequenced in a study of beta chain features in type 1 diabetes. These receptors have no identified antigens. Points from the study as a whole: Among all four CD4+ subsets, Type 1 diabetes patients had TCRB CDR3s that were moderately but significantly shorter.

The entirety of the isolated RNA underwent reverse transcription, so expressed TCRB transcripts were sequenced. Profiling relied on immunoSEQ multiplex PCR, and the TCRdb table lists in-frame clones only, not all of them. The sample records 250,000 to 350,000 clones, 14% being singletons. Sequencing was performed on naive CD4+ T cells from blood. The source of these receptors is a man aged 30 to 39 with type 1 diabetes.

This sequence joins TRBV14 and TRBJ1-1; 7 bases align to TRBD1. Germline V gene sequence: CDR1 SGHDN, CDR2 FVKESK. Trimming cost V 5 bases and J 3 bases; bases outside gene matches: 6. The CDR3 has 14 residues. This CDR3 is CASSFRGKDTEAFF. The CDR3 DNA sequence: TGTGCCAGCAGCTTCAGGGGGAAGGACACTGAAGCTTTCTTT.

The CDR3 protein is CASSRTSVRQEQYF. The CDR3 DNA reads as TGTGCCAGCAGCAGGACTAGCGTGAGACAAGAGCAGTACTTC. J is TRBJ2-7 and V is TRBV2; 9 bases agree with TRBD2. V was pared by 6 bases and J by 7 bases, with 10 bases of the junction left unmatched. CDR3 length: 14 amino acids. Germline V CDR1 and CDR2: SNHLY, FYNNEI.

This clone was counted a few times. The chain couples TRBV20-1 to TRBJ1-1; D gene ambiguous. Germline CDR1 and CDR2: DFQATT and SNEGSKA (reference sequence). The V end lost 3 bases, the J end lost 8 bases, and 10 bases lay between the germline ends. The CDR3 totals 11 residues. The CDR3 spells CSASSAAEAFF. The CDR3 coding sequence is TGCAGTGCTAGTTCTGCGGCGGAAGCTTTCTTT.

The rearrangement links TRBV5-1 to TRBJ2-2, with a tentative D call TRBD1 (6 bases). The CDR3 covers 16 residues. Germline V CDR1 and CDR2: SGHRS, YFSETQ. V lost 0 bases, J lost 1 base, and 10 bases lay in between. The CDR3 coding sequence is TGCGCCAGCAGCTTGGCTTTACAGGGGAACACCGGGGAGCTGTTTTTT. Translation gives CASSLALQGNTGELFF. Together with reference TRBV5-1 and TRBJ2-2, the CDR3 gives the full variable domain: KAGVTQTPRYLIKTRGQQVTLSCSPISGHRSVSWYQQTPGQGLQFLFEYFSETQRNKGNFPGRFSGRQFSNSRSEMNVSTLELGDSALYLCASSLALQGNTGELFFGEGSRLTVL.

In this sample, this clone turned up a few times. The V call is TRBV28, the J call TRBJ2-1; 10 nucleotides agree with TRBD2. The CDR3 extends over 13 amino acids. CDR1 is MDHEN and CDR2 is SYDVKM in the germline V gene. Trimming took 9 bases from V and 3 from J; bases not matched to a gene: 2. The CDR3 region has the DNA TGTGCCAGTACTAGCGGGAACTACAATGAGCAGTTCTTC. Translating it yields CASTSGNYNEQFF.

This clone was detected a few times. The genes are TRBV29-1 and TRBJ2-4; 10 bases line up with TRBD2. The CDR3 sequence is 15 residues long. The ends lost 6 bases at V and 1 base at J; junction bases unmatched: 6. Germline CDR1 SQVTM, CDR2 ANQGSEA. The CDR3 DNA is TGCAGCGTGGCGCTAGCGGGAGTTGCCAAAAACATTCAGTACTTC. The encoded protein is CSVALAGVAKNIQYF.

This chain joins TRBV30 and TRBJ2-6, with D unclear. V lost 0 bases to trimming and J lost 2 bases, with 8 bases between them. The CDR3 is 15 amino acids. From germline, CDR1 is GTSNPN and CDR2 SVGIG (reference sequence). CDR3 nucleotide sequence: TGTGCCTGGAGTGTACCCGGTGCTGGGGCCAACGTCCTGACTTTC. As protein: CAWSVPGAGANVLTF.

The table lists this clone with a few counts. The V call is TRBV5-1, the J call TRBJ2-5, with a tentative D call TRBD1 (5 bases). The CDR3 covers 15 residues. The V gene lost 0 bases and the J gene lost 5 bases, with 14 bases spanning the gap. CDR1 is SGHRS and CDR2 is YFSETQ in the germline V gene. This chain's CDR3 is CASSLAGQGKETQYF. CDR3 in DNA: TGCGCCAGCAGCTTGGCCGGGCAGGGAAAGGAGACCCAGTACTTC. Using reference TRBV5-1 and TRBJ2-5 for the parts outside the CDR3, the full variable domain is KAGVTQTPRYLIKTRGQQVTLSCSPISGHRSVSWYQQTPGQGLQFLFEYFSETQRNKGNFPGRFSGRQFSNSRSEMNVSTLELGDSALYLCASSLAGQGKETQYFGPGTRLLVL.

The CDR3 coding sequence is TGTGCCAGCAGTGATAGGGGGGGGCTATATTCTGGGGCCAACGTCCTGACTTTC. Its protein is CASSDRGGLYSGANVLTF. The V call is TRBV2, the J call TRBJ2-6; tentatively, D is TRBD2 (7 bases). The ends were cut back, 3 bases at V and 1 base at J, with 16 bases in the middle. There are 18 residues in the CDR3. Germline V gene data show CDR1 as SNHLY and CDR2 as FYNNEI.

The chain uses TRBV5-6 and TRBJ1-1; tentative D call: TRBD1 (6 bases). The CDR3 is made up of 17 amino acids. Trimming removed 1 base from V and 2 bases from J, with 18 bases in between. The germline V gene has CDR1 SGHDT and CDR2 YYEEEE. In DNA form, the CDR3 reads TGTGCCAGCAGCTTGAGGGGTGGGGGCGGATACAACACTGAAGCTTTCTTT. Protein sequence: CASSLRGGGGYNTEAFF.

V is TRBV14 and J is TRBJ2-7; 10 bases map to TRBD2. In germline, CDR1 is SGHDN, CDR2 FVKESK. V lost 0 bases to trimming and J lost 3 bases; unmatched junction nucleotides: 5. This CDR3 comprises 16 residues. CDR3 in DNA: TGTGCCAGCAGCCAAGAGCTGGCTAGCGGGAGCTACGAGCAGTACTTC. Residues: CASSQELASGSYEQYF.

The genes are TRBV2 and TRBJ2-7; 7 nucleotides agree with TRBD2. The V gene's germline CDR1 is SNHLY and CDR2 FYNNEI. CDR3 length: 14 amino acids. The CDR3 region is CSSRAGRGSYEQYF. The CDR3 bases are TGTTCCTCAAGAGCGGGGAGGGGATCCTACGAGCAGTACTTC.

The gene calls are TRBV5-4 and TRBJ1-1; the match to TRBD1 covers 9 bases. CDR1 and CDR2 from the germline V gene are SGHNT and YYREEE (reference sequence). The CDR3 contains 16 residues. V was pared by 1 base and J by 1 base, with 5 bases of the junction left unmatched. The CDR3 DNA reads as TGTGCCAGCAGCTTGAATCCGGGACAGGGGAACACTGAAGCTTTCTTT. Translation gives CASSLNPGQGNTEAFF.

This chain uses TRBV7-9 with TRBJ1-3, with D unclear. The CDR3 is 11 amino acids. V was cut by 3 bases and J by 8 bases, with 5 bases left in between. The germline V gene has CDR1 SEHNR and CDR2 FQNEAQ (reference sequence). The CDR3 sequence is CASSFSDTIYF. The CDR3 DNA follows: TGTGCCAGCAGCTTCTCGGACACCATATATTTT.

The rearrangement uses TRBV4-2 and TRBJ2-5; 9 positions agree with TRBD1. The CDR3 covers 15 residues. CDR1 is LGHNA and CDR2 is YNFKEQ in the germline V gene. V dropped 3 bases and J dropped 1; count of bases not matched to a gene: 3. The CDR3 sequence is CASSQDRGFQETQYF. Written as DNA, the CDR3 is TGTGCCAGCAGCCAGGACAGGGGATTCCAAGAGACCCAGTACTTC.

This clone has just a few counts. This chain uses TRBV5-1 with TRBJ2-3; D might be TRBD2 (5 bases). The CDR3 has 14 amino acids. In germline, CDR1 is SGHRS, CDR2 YFSETQ. The V gene lost 1 base and the J gene lost 6 bases, with 12 bases spanning the gap. CDR3 DNA: TGCGCCAGCAGCTTGTCGACCGGGGTGGATACGCAGTATTTT. It translates to CASSLSTGVDTQYF.

This clone was detected a few times. The chain combines TRBV28 with TRBJ2-7; TRBD1 matches at 8 bases. Germline V gene sequence: CDR1 MDHEN, CDR2 SYDVKM. J was trimmed by 1 base and V by 8 bases; bases with no gene match: 10. The CDR3 loop spans 15 amino acids. The CDR3 loop reads CASAPLGQASYEQYF. The CDR3 region has the DNA TGTGCCAGCGCACCCCTGGGACAGGCTTCCTACGAGCAGTACTTC.